The present T cell receptor beta chain was sequenced within a study of shared clonotypes between healthy human individuals. The study's findings and limits: Naive subsets tended to show greater estimated richness than memory subsets.

CD45RA+ naive and CD45RA-negative memory subsets were separated from CD4+ cells. Remarks on this clone: Its cognate antigen is unknown.

The CDR3 loop spans 14 amino acids. Per germline, CDR1 MGHRA and CDR2 YSYEKL. V was cut by 1 base and J by 0 bases, with 7 bases left in between. Profiling relied on immunoSEQ multiplex PCR, and the TCRdb table lists in-frame clones only, not all of them. The sample consists of a few million clones, approximately 93% of them appearing once. The TCR originated in a young man in good health. Some clones in this sample may be carry-over from other donors' samples. The rearrangement uses TRBV4-1 and TRBJ2-7; no reliable D call. Sequencing was performed on naive CD4+ T cells from PBMCs. The subset was: CD45RA+ positively selected. DNA for the CDR3: TGCGCCAGCAGCCAAGGGACGGACTCCTACGAGCAGTACTTC. Its translation is CASSQGTDSYEQYF.